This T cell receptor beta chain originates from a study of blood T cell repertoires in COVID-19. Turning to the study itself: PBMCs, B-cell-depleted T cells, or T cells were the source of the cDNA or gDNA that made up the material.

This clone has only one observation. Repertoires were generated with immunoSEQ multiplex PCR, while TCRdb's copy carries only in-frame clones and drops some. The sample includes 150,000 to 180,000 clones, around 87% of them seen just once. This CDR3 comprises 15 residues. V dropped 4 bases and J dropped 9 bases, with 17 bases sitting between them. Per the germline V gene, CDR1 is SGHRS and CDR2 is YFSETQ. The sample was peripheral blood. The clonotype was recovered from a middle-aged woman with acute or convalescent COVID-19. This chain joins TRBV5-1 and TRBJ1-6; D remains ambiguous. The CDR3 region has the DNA TGCGCCAGCAGCGGCGACATCCTAAGTAGTTCACCCCTCCACTTT. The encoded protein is CASSGDILSSSPLHF.